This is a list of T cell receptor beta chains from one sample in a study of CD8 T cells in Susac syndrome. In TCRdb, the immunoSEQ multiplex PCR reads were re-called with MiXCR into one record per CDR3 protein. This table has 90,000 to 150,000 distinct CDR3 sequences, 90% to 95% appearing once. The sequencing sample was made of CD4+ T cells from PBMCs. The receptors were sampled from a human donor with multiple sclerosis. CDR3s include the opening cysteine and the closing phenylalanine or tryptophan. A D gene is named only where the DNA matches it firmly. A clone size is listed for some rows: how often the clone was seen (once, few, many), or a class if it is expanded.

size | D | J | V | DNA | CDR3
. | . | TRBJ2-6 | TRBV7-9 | TGTGCCAGCATCCATTCTGTTATCTCTGGGGCCAACGTCCTGACTTTC | CASIHSVISGANVLTF
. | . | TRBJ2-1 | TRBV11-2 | TGTGCCAGCAGCCCTGGGGCGGGGACCCACAATGAGCAGTTCTTC | CASSPGAGTHNEQFF
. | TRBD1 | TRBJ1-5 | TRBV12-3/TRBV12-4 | TGTGCCAGCACCGCAGGGGACAGGGGTCAGCCCCAGCATTTT | CASTAGDRGQPQHF
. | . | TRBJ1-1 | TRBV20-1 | TGCAGTGCTTTAGCTTTAGCTATGGCTTTCTTT | CSALALAMAFF
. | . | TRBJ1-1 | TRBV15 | TGTGCCACCAGCAGAGGCCTAGGAGGGAGGGACGACACTGAAGCTTTCTTT | CATSRGLGGRDDTEAFF
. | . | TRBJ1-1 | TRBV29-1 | TGCAGCGTTGGAGCCGACAGGATCTACACTGAAGCTTTCTTT | CSVGADRIYTEAFF
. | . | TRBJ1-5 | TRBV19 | TGTGCCAGTAGTATAATACCGCGGGGGCAGCCCCAGCATTTT | CASSIIPRGQPQHF
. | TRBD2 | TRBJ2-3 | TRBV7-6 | TGTGCCAGCAGCCTACGCGGGGGGCTCACAGATACGCAGTATTTT | CASSLRGGLTDTQYF
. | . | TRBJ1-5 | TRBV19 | TGTGCCAGTAGTGTTCAGGATATACAGCCCCAGCATTTT | CASSVQDIQPQHF
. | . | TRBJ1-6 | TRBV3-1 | TGTGCCAGCAGCCAAGAAGGAAATAATTCACCCCTCCACTTT | CASSQEGNNSPLHF
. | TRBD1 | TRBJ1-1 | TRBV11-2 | TGTGCCAGCAGCCATGGGACAGGGAACACTGAAGCTTTCTTT | CASSHGTGNTEAFF
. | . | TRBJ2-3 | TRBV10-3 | TGTGCCATCACGGGCGGGGGCTCCACAGATACGCAGTATTTT | CAITGGGSTDTQYF
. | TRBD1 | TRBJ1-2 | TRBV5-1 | TGCGCCAGCAGCTTACAGGGGGCGACTAATGGCTACACCTTC | CASSLQGATNGYTF
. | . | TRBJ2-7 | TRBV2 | TGTGCCAGCAGGGGGGACGCGTACGAGCAGTACTTC | CASRGDAYEQYF
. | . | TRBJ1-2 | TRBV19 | TGTGCCAGTAGTCCTTCCTATGGCTACACCTTC | CASSPSYGYTF
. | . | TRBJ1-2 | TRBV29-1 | TGCAGCGTTGAAGATGGGGCACAGGGTTATGGCTACACCTTC | CSVEDGAQGYGYTF
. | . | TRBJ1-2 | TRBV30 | TGTGCCTGGAGTGTACTATTCCCCGGAGACTATGGCTACACCTTC | CAWSVLFPGDYGYTF
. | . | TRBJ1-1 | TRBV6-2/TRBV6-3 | TGTGCCAGCAGACGGACAGTTACTGAAGCTTTCTTT | CASRRTVTEAFF
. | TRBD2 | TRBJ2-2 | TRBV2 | TGTGCCAGCAGTGGGATAGCGGGGGCCTACACCGGGGAGCTGTTTTTT | CASSGIAGAYTGELFF
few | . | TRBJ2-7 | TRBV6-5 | TGTGCCAGCAGTTACGATCGGGGAGACTCCGAGCAGTACTTC | CASSYDRGDSEQYF
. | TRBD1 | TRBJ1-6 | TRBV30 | TGTGCCTGGAATCGGGACAGGGGCGCACCCCTCCACTTT | CAWNRDRGAPLHF
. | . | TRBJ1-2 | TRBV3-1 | TGTGCCAGCAGCTCAAGGGGCCGAGGGGACGGCTACACCTTC | CASSSRGRGDGYTF
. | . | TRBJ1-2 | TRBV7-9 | TGTGCCAGCAGCTTAGAAAGGACAGCCCCCTATGGCTACACCTTC | CASSLERTAPYGYTF